This T cell receptor beta chain was retrieved from a study of CD4 T cells in relation to SARS-CoV-2 and coronaviruses. Before the COVID-19 pandemic, during about 2010-2018, CD4+ T cells were taken from unexposed donors. After roughly ten days of culture, CD4+ T cells were isolated. Unexposed-donor CD4+ T cells were probed with SARS-CoV-2 S/N and four cold-coronavirus spikes, cells permitting. The ends lost 4 bases at V and 5 bases at J; junction bases unmatched: 8. This CDR3 has 15 residues. Germline CDR1 GTSNPN, CDR2 SVGIG (reference sequence). Clones were read by immunoSEQ multiplex PCR, and TCRdb kept only the in-frame ones, dropping some. The sample carries 20,000 to 25,000 clones, about 70% recorded once. This clone was recorded once. What it binds is not known.

The rearrangement links TRBV30 to TRBJ1-6, with 7 bases aligning to TRBD1. The receptor was derived from a human donor in good health. The sequenced sample consisted of CD4+ T cells from PBMCs, cultured in vitro. This CDR3 is CAWKYRGGDNSPLHF. In DNA, the CDR3 is TGTGCCTGGAAGTACAGGGGAGGGGATAATTCACCCCTCCACTTT.